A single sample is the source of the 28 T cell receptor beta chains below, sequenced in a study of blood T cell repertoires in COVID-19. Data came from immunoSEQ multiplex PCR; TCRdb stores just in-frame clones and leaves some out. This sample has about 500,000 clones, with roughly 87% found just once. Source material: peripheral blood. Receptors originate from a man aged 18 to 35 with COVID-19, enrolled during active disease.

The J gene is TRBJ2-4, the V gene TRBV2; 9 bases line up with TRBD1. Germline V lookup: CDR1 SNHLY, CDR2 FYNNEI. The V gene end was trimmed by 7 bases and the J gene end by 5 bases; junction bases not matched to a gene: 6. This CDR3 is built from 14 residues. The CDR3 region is CASNVQGAENIQYF. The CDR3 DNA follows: TGTGCCAGCAACGTACAGGGGGCGGAAAACATTCAGTACTTC.

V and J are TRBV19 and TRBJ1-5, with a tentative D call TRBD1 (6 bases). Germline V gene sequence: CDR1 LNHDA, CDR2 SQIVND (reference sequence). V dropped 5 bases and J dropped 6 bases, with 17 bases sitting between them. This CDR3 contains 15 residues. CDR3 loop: CASSDTPTGFQPQHF. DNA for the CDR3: TGTGCCAGTAGTGATACCCCGACAGGTTTTCAGCCCCAGCATTTT.

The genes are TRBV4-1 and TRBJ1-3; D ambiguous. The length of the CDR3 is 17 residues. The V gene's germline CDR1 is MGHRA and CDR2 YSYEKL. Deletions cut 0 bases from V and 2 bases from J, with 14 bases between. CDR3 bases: TGCGCCAGCAGCCAAGATCGGGTAGCTATTGCTGGAAACACCATATATTTT. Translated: CASSQDRVAIAGNTIYF.

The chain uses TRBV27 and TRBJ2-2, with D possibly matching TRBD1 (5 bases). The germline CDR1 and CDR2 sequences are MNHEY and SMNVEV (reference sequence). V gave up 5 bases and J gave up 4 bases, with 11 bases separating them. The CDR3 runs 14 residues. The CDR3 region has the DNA TGTGCCAGCAGTCCCTGGGGCAGCACCGGGGAGCTGTTTTTT. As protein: CASSPWGSTGELFF.

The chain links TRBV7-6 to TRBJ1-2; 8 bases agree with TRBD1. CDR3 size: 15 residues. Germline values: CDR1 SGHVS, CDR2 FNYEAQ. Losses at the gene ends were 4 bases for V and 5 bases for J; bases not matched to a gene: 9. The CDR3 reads CASSYETGVGYGYTF. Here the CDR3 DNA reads TGTGCCAGCAGCTATGAGACAGGGGTAGGGTATGGCTACACCTTC.

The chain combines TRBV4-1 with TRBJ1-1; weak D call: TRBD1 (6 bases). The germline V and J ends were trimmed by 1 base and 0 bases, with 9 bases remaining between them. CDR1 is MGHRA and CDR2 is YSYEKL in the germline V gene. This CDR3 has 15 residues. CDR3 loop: CASSQGEGVNTEAFF. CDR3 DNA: TGCGCCAGCAGCCAAGGTGAGGGGGTGAACACTGAAGCTTTCTTT.

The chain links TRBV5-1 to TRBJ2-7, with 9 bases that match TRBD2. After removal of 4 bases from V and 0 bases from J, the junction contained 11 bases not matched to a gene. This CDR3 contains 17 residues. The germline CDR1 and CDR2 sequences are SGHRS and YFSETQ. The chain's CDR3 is CASSAGGTDDISYEQYF. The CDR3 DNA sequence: TGCGCCAGCAGCGCGGGAGGGACAGACGATATCTCCTACGAGCAGTACTTC.

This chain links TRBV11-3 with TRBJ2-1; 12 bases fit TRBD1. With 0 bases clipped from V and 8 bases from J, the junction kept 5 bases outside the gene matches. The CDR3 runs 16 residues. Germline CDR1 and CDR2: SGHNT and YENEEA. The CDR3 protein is CASSLEGTGGPYEQFF. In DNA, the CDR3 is TGTGCCAGCAGCTTAGAAGGGACAGGGGGCCCCTATGAGCAGTTCTTC.

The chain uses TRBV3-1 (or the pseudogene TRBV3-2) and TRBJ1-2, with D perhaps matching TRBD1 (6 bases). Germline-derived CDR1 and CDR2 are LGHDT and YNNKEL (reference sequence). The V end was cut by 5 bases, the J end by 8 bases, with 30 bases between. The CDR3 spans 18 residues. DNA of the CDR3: TGTGCCAGCAGCGATACGGGATTTCTTAACCAGGGGCGGGAGGGCTACACCTTC. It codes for CASSDTGFLNQGREGYTF.

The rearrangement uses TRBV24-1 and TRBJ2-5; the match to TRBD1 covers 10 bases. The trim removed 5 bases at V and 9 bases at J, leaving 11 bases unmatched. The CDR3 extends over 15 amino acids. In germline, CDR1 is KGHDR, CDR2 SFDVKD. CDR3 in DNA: TGTGCCACCAGTGCCCAGGGACAGGGGCCTATCGCCCAGTACTTC. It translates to CATSAQGQGPIAQYF.

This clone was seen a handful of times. The CDR3 DNA sequence: TGCGCCAGCAGCTTGGGACTAGCGGGCACAGATACGCAGTATTTT. This sequence encodes CASSLGLAGTDTQYF. The V call is TRBV5-1, the J call TRBJ2-3; 9 nucleotides match TRBD2. The V gene end was trimmed by 0 bases and the J gene end by 1 base; junction bases not matched to a gene: 0. This CDR3 spans 15 amino acids. Germline values: CDR1 SGHRS, CDR2 YFSETQ.

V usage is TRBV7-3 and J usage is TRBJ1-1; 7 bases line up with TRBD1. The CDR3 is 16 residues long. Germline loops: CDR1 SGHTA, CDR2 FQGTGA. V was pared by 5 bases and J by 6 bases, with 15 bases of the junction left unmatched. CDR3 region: CASSPTAGGGWAEAFF. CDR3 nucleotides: TGTGCCAGCAGCCCAACAGCAGGAGGGGGCTGGGCTGAAGCTTTCTTT.

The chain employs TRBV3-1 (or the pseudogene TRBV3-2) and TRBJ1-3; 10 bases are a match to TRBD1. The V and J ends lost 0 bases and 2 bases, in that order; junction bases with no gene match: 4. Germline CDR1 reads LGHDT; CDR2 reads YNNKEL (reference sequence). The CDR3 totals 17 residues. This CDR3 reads CASSQDSGQGAGNTIYF. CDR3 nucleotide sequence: TGTGCCAGCAGCCAAGATTCTGGACAGGGGGCTGGAAACACCATATATTTT.

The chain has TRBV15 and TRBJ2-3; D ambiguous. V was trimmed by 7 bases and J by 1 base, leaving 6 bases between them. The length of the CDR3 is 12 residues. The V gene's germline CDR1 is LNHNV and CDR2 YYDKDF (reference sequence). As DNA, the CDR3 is TGTGCCACCACCCTTGGCACAGATACGCAGTATTTT. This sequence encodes CATTLGTDTQYF.

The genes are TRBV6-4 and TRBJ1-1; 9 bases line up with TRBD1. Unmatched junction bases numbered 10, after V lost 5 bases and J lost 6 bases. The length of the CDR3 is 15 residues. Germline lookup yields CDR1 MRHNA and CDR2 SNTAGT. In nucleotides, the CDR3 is TGTGCCAGCAGTACCTCCGGGACAGGGAGGTCTGAAGCTTTCTTT. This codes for CASSTSGTGRSEAFF.

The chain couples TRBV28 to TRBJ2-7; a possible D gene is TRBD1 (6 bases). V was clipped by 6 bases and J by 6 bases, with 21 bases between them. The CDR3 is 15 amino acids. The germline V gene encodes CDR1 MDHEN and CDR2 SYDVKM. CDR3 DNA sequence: TGTGCCAGCAGCCCACAGGGATCCGCAGCGTTCGAGCAGTACTTC. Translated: CASSPQGSAAFEQYF.

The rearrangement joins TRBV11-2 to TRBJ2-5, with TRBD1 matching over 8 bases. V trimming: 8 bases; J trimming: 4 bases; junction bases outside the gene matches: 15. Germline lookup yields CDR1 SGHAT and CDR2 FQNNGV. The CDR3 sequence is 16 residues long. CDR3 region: CASSRDRSLGGETQYF. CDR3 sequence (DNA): TGTGCCAGCTCCCGGGACAGGTCACTAGGGGGAGAGACCCAGTACTTC.

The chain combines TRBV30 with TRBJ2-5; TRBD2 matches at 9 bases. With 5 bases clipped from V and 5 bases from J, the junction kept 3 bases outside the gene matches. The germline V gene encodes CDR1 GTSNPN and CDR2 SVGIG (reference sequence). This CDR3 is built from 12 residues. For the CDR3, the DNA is TGTGCCTGGGGACTAGCGTTGGAGACCCAGTACTTC. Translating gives CAWGLALETQYF. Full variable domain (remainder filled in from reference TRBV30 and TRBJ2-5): SQTIHQWPATLVQPVGSPLSLECTVEGTSNPNLYWYRQAAGRGLQLLFYSVGIGQISSEVPQNLSASRPQDRQFILSSKKLLLSDSGFYLCAWGLALETQYFGPGTRLLVL.

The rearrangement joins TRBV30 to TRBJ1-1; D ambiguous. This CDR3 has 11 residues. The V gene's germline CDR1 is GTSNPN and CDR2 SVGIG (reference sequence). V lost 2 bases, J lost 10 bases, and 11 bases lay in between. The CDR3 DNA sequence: TGTGCCTGGAGTACTCCCCTCGGAGCTTTCTTT. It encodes CAWSTPLGAFF.

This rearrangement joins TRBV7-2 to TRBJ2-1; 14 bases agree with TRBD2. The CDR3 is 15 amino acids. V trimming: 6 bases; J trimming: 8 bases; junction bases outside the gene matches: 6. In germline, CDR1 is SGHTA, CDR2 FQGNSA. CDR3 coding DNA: TGTGCCAGCAGGGCCGGGACTAGCGGGAGCGATGAGCAGTTCTTC. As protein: CASRAGTSGSDEQFF.

CDR3 sequence (DNA): TGTGCCACCAGCAGACCCGGGACAGGAGGAAACACCATATATTTT. Protein product: CATSRPGTGGNTIYF. The chain is built from TRBV15 and TRBJ1-3; 8 nucleotides align to TRBD1. This CDR3 is built from 15 residues. J was trimmed by 4 bases and V by 2 bases; bases with no gene match: 4. Germline V gene data show CDR1 as LNHNV and CDR2 as YYDKDF (reference sequence). Full variable domain (missing parts from reference TRBV15 and TRBJ1-3): DAMVIQNPRYQVTQFGKPVTLSCSQTLNHNVMYWYQQKSSQAPKLLFHYYDKDFNNEADTPDNFQSRRPNTSFCFLDIRSPGLGDTAMYLCATSRPGTGGNTIYFGEGSWLTVV.

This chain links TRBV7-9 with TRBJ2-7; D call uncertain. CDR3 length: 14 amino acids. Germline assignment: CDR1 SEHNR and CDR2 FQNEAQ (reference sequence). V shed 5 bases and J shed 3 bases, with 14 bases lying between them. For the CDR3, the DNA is TGTGCCAGCAGCCCAACCCAGGCAGGCTACGAGCAGTACTTC. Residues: CASSPTQAGYEQYF.

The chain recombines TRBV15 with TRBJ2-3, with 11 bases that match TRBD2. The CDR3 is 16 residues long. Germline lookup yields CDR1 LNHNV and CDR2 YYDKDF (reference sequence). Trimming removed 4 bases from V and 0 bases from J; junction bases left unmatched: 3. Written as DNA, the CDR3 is TGTGCCACCAGCATTCCTAGCGGGGGGAGCACAGATACGCAGTATTTT. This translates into CATSIPSGGSTDTQYF.

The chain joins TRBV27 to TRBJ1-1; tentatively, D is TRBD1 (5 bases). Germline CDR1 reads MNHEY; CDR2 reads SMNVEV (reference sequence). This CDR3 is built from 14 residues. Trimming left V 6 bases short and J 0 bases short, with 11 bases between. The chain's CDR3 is CASSLRVVNTEAFF. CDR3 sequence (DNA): TGTGCCAGCAGCCTCAGGGTCGTGAACACTGAAGCTTTCTTT.

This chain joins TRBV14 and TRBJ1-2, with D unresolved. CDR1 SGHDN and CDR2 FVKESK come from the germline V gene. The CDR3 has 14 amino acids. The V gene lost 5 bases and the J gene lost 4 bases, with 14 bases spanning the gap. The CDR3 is CASSASSGSYGYTF. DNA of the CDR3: TGTGCCAGCAGCGCATCCTCCGGGAGCTATGGCTACACCTTC.

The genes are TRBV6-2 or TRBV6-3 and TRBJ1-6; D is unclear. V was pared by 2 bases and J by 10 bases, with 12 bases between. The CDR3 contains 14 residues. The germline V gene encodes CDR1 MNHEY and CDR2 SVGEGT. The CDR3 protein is CASSYGRGSSPLHF. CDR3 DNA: TGTGCCAGCAGTTACGGGAGAGGGAGCTCACCCCTCCACTTT.

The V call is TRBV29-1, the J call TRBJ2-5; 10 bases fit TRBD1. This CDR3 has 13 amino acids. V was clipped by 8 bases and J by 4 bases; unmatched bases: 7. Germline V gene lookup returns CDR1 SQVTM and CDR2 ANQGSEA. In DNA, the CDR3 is TGCAGCACTCGACAGGGGGCGGGAGAGACCCAGTACTTC. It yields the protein CSTRQGAGETQYF.

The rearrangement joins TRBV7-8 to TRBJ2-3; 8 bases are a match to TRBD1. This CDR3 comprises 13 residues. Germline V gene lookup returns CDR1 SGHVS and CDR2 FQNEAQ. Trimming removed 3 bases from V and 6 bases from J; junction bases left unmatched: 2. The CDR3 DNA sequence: TGTGCCAGCAGCTTTACAGGGGGGGATACGCAGTATTTT. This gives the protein CASSFTGGDTQYF.